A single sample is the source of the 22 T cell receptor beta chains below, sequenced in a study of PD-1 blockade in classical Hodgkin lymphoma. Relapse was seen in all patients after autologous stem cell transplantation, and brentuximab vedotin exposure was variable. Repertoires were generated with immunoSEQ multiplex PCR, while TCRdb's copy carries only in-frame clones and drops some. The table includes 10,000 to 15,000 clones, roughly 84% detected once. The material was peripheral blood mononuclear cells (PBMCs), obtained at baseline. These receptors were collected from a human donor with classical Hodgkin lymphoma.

CDR3 region: CASSVQGPNEKLFF. In nucleotides, the CDR3 is TGTGCCAGCAGCGTCCAGGGACCTAATGAAAAACTGTTTTTT. The rearrangement links TRBV9 to TRBJ1-4; a possible D gene is TRBD1 (5 bases). The CDR3 covers 14 residues. CDR1 is SGDLS and CDR2 is YYNGEE in the germline V gene. Trimming stripped 2 bases from V and 3 bases from J, with 8 bases between.

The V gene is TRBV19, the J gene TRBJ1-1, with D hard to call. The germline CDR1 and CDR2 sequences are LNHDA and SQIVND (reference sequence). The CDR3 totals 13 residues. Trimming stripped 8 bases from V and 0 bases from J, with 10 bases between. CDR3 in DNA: TGTGCCAGTCGAAGGATTATGAACACTGAAGCTTTCTTT. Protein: CASRRIMNTEAFF.

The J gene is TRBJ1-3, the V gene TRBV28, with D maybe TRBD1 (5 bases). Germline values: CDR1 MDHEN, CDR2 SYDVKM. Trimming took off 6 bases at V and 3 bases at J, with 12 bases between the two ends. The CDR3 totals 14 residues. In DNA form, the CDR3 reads TGTGCCAGCAGGCTAGGGGTTAGTGGAAACACCATATATTTT. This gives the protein CASRLGVSGNTIYF.

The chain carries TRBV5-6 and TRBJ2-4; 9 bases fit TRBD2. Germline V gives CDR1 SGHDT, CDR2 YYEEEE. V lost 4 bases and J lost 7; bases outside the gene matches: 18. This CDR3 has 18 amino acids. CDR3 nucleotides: TGTGCCAGCAGCCCAACCTTTTCGACCCAGCGGGAGGTCAACATTCAGTACTTC. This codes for CASSPTFSTQREVNIQYF.

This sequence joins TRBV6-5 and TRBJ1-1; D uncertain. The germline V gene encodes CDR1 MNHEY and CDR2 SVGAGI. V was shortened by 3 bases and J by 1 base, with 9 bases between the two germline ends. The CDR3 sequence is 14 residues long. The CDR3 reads CASSYSDTNTEAFF. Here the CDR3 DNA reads TGTGCCAGCAGTTATTCAGACACGAACACTGAAGCTTTCTTT.

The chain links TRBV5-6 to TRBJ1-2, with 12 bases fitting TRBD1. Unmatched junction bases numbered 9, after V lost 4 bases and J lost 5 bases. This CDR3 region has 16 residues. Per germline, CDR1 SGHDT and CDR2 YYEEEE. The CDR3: CASSLSPGQGAYGYTF. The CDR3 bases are TGTGCCAGCAGCCTATCACCGGGACAGGGGGCATATGGCTACACCTTC. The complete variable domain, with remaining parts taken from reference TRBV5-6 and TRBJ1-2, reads DAGVTQSPTHLIKTRGQQVTLRCSPKSGHDTVSWYQQALGQGPQFIFQYYEEEERQRGNFPDRFSGHQFPNYSSELNVNALLLGDSALYLCASSLSPGQGAYGYTFGSGTRLTVV.

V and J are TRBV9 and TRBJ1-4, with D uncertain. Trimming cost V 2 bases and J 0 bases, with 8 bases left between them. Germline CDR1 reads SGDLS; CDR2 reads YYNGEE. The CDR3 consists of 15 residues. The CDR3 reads CASSVGVATNEKLFF. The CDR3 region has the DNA TGTGCCAGCAGCGTTGGCGTTGCAACTAATGAAAAACTGTTTTTT.

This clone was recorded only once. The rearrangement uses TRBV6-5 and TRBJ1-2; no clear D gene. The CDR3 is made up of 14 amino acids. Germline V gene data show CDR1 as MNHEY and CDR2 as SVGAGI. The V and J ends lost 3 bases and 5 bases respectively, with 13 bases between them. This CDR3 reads CASSYRPFSYGYTF. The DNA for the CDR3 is TGTGCCAGCAGTTATCGTCCCTTTTCGTATGGCTACACCTTC.

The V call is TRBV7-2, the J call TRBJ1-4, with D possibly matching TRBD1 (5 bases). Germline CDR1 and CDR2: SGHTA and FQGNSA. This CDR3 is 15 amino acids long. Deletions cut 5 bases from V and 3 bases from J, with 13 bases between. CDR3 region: CASSENRGSNEKLFF. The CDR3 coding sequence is TGTGCCAGCAGCGAAAACCGGGGGTCTAATGAAAAACTGTTTTTT.

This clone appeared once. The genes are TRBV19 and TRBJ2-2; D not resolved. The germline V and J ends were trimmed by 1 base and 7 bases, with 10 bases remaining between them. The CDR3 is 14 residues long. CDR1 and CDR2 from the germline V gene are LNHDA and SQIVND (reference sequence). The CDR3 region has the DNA TGTGCCAGTAGTATAGGAGAAGGCATCGGGGAGCTGTTTTTT. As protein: CASSIGEGIGELFF.

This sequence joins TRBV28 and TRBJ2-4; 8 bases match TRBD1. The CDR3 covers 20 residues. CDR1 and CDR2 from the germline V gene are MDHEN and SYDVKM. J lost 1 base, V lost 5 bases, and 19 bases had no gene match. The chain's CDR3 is CASSPPEGQEHFVAKNIQYF. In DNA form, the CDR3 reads TGTGCCAGCAGTCCCCCCGAGGGACAGGAACACTTTGTGGCCAAAAACATTCAGTACTTC.

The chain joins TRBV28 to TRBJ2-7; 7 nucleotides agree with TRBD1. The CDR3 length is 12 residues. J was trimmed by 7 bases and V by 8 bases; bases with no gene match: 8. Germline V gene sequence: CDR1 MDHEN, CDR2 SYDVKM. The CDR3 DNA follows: TGTGCCAGCGGCCAGGGGGTGCGGGAGCAGTACTTC. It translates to CASGQGVREQYF.

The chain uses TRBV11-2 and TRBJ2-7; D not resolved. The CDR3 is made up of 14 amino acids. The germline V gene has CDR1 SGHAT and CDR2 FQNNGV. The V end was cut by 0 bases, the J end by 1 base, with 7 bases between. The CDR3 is CASSLDRLSYEQYF. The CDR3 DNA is TGTGCCAGCAGCTTAGATCGGCTTTCCTACGAGCAGTACTTC.

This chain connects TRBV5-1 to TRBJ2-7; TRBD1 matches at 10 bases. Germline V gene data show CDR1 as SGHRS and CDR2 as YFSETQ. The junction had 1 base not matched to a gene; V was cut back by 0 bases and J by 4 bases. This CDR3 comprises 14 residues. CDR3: CASSLGQGAYEQYF. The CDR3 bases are TGCGCCAGCAGCTTGGGACAGGGGGCATACGAGCAGTACTTC.

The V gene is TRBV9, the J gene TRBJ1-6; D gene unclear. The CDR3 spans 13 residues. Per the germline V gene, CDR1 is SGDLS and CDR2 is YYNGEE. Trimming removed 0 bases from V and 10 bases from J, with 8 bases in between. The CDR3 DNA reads TGTGCCAGCAGCGTAGAAGGAGAATCACCCCTCCACTTT. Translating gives CASSVEGESPLHF.

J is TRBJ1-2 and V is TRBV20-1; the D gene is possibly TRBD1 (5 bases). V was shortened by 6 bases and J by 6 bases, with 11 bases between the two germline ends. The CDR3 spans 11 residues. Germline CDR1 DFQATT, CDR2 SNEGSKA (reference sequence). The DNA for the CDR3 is TGCAGTGCCCCGGGACCTCATGGCTACACCTTC. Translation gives CSAPGPHGYTF.

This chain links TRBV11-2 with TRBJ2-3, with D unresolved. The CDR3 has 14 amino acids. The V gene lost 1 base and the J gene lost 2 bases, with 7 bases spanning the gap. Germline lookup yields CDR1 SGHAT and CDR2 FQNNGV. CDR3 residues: CASSLVQPTDTQYF. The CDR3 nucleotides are TGTGCCAGCAGCTTAGTACAGCCCACAGATACGCAGTATTTT.

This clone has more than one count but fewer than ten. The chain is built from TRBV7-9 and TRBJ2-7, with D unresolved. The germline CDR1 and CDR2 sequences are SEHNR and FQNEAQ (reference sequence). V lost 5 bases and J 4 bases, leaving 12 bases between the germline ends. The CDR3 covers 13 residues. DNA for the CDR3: TGTGCCAGCAGCGGTGATGGGCAGTACGAGCAGTACGTC. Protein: CASSGDGQYEQYV.

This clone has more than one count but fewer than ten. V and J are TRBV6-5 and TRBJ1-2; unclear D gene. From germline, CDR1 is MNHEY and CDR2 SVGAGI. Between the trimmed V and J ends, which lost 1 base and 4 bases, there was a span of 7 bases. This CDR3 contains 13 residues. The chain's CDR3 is CASSYWGGYGYTF. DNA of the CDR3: TGTGCCAGCAGTTACTGGGGTGGCTATGGCTACACCTTC.

CDR3 coding DNA: TGTGCCACCAGCCGAAGATCCCCGAGCTCCTATAATTCACCCCTCCACTTT. Translation gives CATSRRSPSSYNSPLHF. The chain has TRBV15 and TRBJ1-6; D call uncertain. The CDR3 is 17 residues long. CDR1 LNHNV and CDR2 YYDKDF come from the germline V gene (reference sequence). Trimming pared 5 bases from V and 0 bases from J, leaving 14 bases between.

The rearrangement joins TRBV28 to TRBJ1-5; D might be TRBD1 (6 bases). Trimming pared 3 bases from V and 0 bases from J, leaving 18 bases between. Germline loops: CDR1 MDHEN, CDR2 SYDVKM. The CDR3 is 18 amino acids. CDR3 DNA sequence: TGTGCCAGCAGTTTCTCAGGGGTCGTCCGAAATAGCAATCAGCCCCAGCATTTT. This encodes CASSFSGVVRNSNQPQHF.

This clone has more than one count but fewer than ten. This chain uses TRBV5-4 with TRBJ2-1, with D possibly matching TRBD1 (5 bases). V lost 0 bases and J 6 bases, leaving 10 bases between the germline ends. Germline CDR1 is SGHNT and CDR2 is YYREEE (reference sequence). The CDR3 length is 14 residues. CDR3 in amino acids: CASSLGPQGNEQFF. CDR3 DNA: TGTGCCAGCAGCTTGGGACCCCAGGGCAATGAGCAGTTCTTC.